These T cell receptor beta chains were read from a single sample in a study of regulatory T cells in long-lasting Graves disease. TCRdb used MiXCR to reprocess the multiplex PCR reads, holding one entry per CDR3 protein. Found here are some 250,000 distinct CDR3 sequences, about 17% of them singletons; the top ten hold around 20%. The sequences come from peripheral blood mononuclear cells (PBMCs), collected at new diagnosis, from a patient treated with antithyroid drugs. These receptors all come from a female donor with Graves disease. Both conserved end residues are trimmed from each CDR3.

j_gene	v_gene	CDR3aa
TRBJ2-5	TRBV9	ASSDGTSGKETQY
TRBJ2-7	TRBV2	ASSELASRIYEQY
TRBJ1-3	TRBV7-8	ASSVGRSSGNTIY
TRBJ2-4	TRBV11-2	ASSLDLGNIQY
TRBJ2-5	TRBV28	ASSFFSSGTKETQY
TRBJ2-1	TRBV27	ASSSRSGSVR
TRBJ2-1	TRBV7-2	ASSRDRYYNEQF
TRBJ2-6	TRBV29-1	SVGPGQTNPGANVLT
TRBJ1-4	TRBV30	AWSVGTGRNEKLF
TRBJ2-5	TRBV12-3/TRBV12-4	ASSLAGTGGETQY
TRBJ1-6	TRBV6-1	ASSKPGQGASPLH
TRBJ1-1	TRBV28	ASFDRDTEAF
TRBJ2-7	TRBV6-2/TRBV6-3	ASRLSGGRYEQY
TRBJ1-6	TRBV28	ASRRGNVGDNSPLH
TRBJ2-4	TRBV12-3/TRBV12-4	ASSPRLVDLGKNIQY
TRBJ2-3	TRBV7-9	ATQSSGANSDTQY
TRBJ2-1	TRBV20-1	SASNPGTGMDNEQF
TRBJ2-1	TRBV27	ATQETAIIYNEQF
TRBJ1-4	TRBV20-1	SASQGTANEKLF
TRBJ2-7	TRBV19	ASANGLAASYEQY
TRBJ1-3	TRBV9	ASSVDHGPGNTIY
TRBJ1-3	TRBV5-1	ASSLAMGAGDGNTIY
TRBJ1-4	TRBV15	ATSRGGTGDEKLF
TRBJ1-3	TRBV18	ASSPPAARVAGNTIY
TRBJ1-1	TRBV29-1	SVDSGGPF
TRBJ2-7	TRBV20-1	SARPYSGDIGSYEQY
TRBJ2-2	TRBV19	ASSIAGSVTGELF
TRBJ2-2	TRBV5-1	ASSLRLAGAGELF
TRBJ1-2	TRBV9	ASSNRDRGPYGYT
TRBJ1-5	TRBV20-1	SAKTPDQPQH
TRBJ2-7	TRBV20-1	SAPSTSGSTYEQY
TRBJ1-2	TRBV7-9	ASSLVASDYGYT
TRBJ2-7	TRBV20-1	SANSGRGYEQY
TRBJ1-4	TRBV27	TSSSREGDEKLF
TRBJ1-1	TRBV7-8	ASSLDLGGLGTEAF
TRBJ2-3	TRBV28	ASSVLGGDTQY
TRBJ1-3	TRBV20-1	SVSPGGSGNTIY
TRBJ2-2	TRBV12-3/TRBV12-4	ASRKLASGGELF
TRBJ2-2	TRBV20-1	SARPDRATGELF
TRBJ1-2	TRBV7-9	ASSLASGANYGYT
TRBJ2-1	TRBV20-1	SAPDLSSYNEQF
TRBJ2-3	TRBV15	ATSRDPLAGLSDTQY
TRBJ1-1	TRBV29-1	SVDQENTEAF
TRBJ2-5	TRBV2	ASEAGQGKETQY
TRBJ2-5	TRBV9	ASSSIDRDLQETQY
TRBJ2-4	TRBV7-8	ASSPQPGDGVKSIQY
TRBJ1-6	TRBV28	ASTGGRIASPLH
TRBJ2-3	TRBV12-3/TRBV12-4	ASSSVFGLAGVSTDTQY